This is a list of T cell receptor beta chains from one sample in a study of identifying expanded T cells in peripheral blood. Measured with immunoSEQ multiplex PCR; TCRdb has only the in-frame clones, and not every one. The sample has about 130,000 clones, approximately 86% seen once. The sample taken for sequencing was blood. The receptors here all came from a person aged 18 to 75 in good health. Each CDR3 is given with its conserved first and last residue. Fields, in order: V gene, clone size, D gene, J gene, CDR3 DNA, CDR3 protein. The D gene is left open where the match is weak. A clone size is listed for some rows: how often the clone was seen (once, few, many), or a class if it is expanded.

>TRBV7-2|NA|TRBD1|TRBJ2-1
TGTGCCAGCAGCTTCAGGACAGGGCCTTACAATGAGCAGTTCTTC
CASSFRTGPYNEQFF
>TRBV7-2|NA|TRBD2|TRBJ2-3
TGTGCCAGCAGCTTAGGTAGCGGGGGTGGAGATACGCAGTATTTT
CASSLGSGGGDTQYF
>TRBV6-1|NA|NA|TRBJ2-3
TGTGCCAGCAGTGAACTTATAGGTGTCTCCCGCACAGATACGCAGTATTTT
CASSELIGVSRTDTQYF
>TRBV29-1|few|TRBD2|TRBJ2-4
TGCAGCGTTGTCGCTAGCGGGAGTTTTAACATTCAGTACTTC
CSVVASGSFNIQYF
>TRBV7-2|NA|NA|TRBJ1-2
TGTGCCAGCAGCTTAGGGGGTGGGTATGGCTACACCTTC
CASSLGGGYGYTF
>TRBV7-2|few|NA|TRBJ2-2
TGTGCCAGCAGCTTAGTTAGGGGGGCTGGCGGGGAGCTGTTTTTT
CASSLVRGAGGELFF
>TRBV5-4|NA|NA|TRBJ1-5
TGTGCCAGCAGCTCCTCGACAGGTGATCAGCCCCAGCATTTT
CASSSSTGDQPQHF
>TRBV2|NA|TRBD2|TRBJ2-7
TGTGCCAGCAGGGGGACTAGCGGGAGCCCCGGGGAGCAGTACTTC
CASRGTSGSPGEQYF
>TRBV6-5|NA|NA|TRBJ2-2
TGTGCCAGCAGATGGAACACCGGGGAGCTGTTTTTT
CASRWNTGELFF
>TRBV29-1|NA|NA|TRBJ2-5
TGCAGCGTTCGGCAGAGGGAGACCCAGTACTTC
CSVRQRETQYF
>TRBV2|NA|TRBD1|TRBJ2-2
TGTGCCATCCTGGGGACAGTCAACACCGGGGAGCTGTTTTTT
CAILGTVNTGELFF
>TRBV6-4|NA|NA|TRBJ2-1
TGTGCCAGCAGTGGAACCGGGACCTCTTCCTACAATGAGCAGTTCTTC
CASSGTGTSSYNEQFF
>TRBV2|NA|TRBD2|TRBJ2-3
TGTGCCAGCAGTCGAACTAGCGGGATGGGCACAGATACGCAGTATTTT
CASSRTSGMGTDTQYF
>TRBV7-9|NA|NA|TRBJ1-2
TGTGCCAGCAGCTTAGACGGCTATGGCTACACCTTC
CASSLDGYGYTF
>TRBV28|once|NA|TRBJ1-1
TGTGCCAGCAGTTTATTTACAGGGATGAACACTGAAGCTTTCTTT
CASSLFTGMNTEAFF
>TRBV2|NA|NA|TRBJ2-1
TGTGCCACCACCTCAAATTTTGGCAATGAGCAGTTCTTC
CATTSNFGNEQFF
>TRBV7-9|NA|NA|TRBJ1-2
TGTGCCAGCAGCTTAATGCCCGGCTACACCTTC
CASSLMPGYTF
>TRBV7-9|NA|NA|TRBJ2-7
TGTGCCAGCAGCTTACGAGAAAGGGACCCATACGAGCAGTACTTC
CASSLRERDPYEQYF
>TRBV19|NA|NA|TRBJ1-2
TGTGCCAGTAGTATGGGACCGACCTATGGCTACACCTTC
CASSMGPTYGYTF
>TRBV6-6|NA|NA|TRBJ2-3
TGTGCCAGCAGGCTTGAAACAGATACGCAGTATTTT
CASRLETDTQYF
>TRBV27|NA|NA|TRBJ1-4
TGTGCCAGCAGTTTATTCGGGGGGCGCGGTGAAAAACTGTTTTTT
CASSLFGGRGEKLFF
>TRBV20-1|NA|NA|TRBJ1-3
TGCAGTGCTAGAGAATCGGTCACCATATATTTT
CSARESVTIYF
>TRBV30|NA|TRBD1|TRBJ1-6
TGTGCCTGGGGACAGGGGAGCTCCTATAATTCACCCCTCCACTTT
CAWGQGSSYNSPLHF
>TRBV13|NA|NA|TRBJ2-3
TGTGCCAGCAGCGATGGACAGTTCACAGATACGCAGTATTTT
CASSDGQFTDTQYF
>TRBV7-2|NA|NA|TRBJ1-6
TGTGCCAGCAGCTTCGGGCAGGGAGTCATAAATTCACCCCTCCACTTT
CASSFGQGVINSPLHF
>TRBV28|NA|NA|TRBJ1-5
TGTGCCAGCAGTTTTGGTCAGCCCCAGCATTTT
CASSFGQPQHF
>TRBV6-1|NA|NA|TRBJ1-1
TGTGCCAGCAGTCTCGACAGGATAAACACTGAAGCTTTCTTT
CASSLDRINTEAFF
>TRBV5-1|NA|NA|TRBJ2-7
TGCGCCAGCACCTTACACTCTGTCGGGGACGAGCAGTACTTC
CASTLHSVGDEQYF
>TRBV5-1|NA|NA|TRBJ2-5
TGCGCCAGCAGCCCCCAGACTTTCCATGCCCAAGAGACCCAGTACTTC
CASSPQTFHAQETQYF
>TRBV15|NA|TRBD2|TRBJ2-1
TGTGCCACCAGCAGAGATCGGACTAGCGGGAGAAACTACAATGAGCAGTTCTTC
CATSRDRTSGRNYNEQFF
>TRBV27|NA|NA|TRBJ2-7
TGTGCCAGCACACCCGACGGGGATTCCGCCGTCCTCGGTGAGCAGTACTTC
CASTPDGDSAVLGEQYF
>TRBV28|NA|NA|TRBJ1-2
TGTGCCAGCAGTTTGGGGACTCCGGAGGCCAACTATGGCTACACCTTC
CASSLGTPEANYGYTF
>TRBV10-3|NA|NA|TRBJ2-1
TGTGCCATCATGCCGCGACTAGTCCCTAAACCTAGCTCCTACAATGAGCAGTTCTTC
CAIMPRLVPKPSSYNEQFF
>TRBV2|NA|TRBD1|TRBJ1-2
TGTGCCAGCAGTGAGGGGGGACAGGCCTATGGCTACACCTTC
CASSEGGQAYGYTF
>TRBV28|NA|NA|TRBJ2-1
TGTGCCAGCAGTTTGGTCAGCGCGACCTACAATGAGCAGTTCTTC
CASSLVSATYNEQFF
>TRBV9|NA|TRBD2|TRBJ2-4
TGTGCCAGCAGCGAGGGGACTAGCGGGAGGGGGTTACTTCAGTACTTC
CASSEGTSGRGLLQYF
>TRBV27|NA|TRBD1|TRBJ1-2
TGTGCCAGCAGTTCGGACAGGGTCGGGAACTATGGCTACACCTTC
CASSSDRVGNYGYTF
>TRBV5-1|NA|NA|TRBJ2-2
TGCGCCAGCAGCTTGAACAGGGTGAACACCGGGGAGCTGTTTTTT
CASSLNRVNTGELFF
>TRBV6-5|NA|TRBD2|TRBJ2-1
TGTGCCAGCAGTTTCACCAGCGGGAGTTCCTACAATGAGCAGTTCTTC
CASSFTSGSSYNEQFF
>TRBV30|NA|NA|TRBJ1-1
TGTGCCTGGAGTCAACAGGGCGTGAACACTGAAGCTTTCTTT
CAWSQQGVNTEAFF
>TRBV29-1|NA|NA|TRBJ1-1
TGCAGCGTTTCTCGGACCGCATGGGGAAACACTGAAGCTTTCTTT
CSVSRTAWGNTEAFF
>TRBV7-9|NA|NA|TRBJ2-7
TGTGCCAGCAGTTCAAGATCTTACGAGCAGTACTTC
CASSSRSYEQYF
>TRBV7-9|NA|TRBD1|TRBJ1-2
TGTGCCAGCAGCTTAGGATCCGGACAGGGTTTCTACACCTTC
CASSLGSGQGFYTF
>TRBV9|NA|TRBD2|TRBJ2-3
TGTGCCAGCAGCCCAGGCGGGGGGGTTAGCACAGATACGCAGTATTTT
CASSPGGGVSTDTQYF
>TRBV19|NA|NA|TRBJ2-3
TGTGCCAGTAGTATAGCGGGAGTAGGAGATACGCAGTATTTT
CASSIAGVGDTQYF
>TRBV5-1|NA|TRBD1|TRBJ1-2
TGCGCCAGCCGCGACTCCGGGACAGGGAGTTTAGGCTACACCTTC
CASRDSGTGSLGYTF
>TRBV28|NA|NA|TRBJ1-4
TGTGCCAGCAGCGGGAAGCTTGAAAAACTGTTTTTT
CASSGKLEKLFF
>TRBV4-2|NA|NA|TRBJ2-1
TGTGCCAGCAGCCAAGATCTACTAGAATACAATGAGCAGTTCTTC
CASSQDLLEYNEQFF
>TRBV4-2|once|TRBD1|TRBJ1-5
TGTGCCAGCAGCCAAGAAGGGGGCCACGCCTCAGGTCAGCCCCAGCATTTT
CASSQEGGHASGQPQHF